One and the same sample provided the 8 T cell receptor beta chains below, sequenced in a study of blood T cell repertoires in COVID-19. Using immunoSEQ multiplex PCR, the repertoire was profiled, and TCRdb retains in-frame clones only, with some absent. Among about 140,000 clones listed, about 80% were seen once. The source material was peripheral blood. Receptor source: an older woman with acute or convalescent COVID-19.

CDR3 protein: CASSSAVSYEQYF. The CDR3, as DNA: TGTGCCAGTAGTTCAGCGGTTTCCTACGAGCAGTACTTC. The chain is built from TRBV19 and TRBJ2-7, with D possibly being TRBD2 (5 bases). V lost 5 bases, J lost 1 base, and 9 bases lay in between. CDR1 and CDR2 from the germline V gene are LNHDA and SQIVND (reference sequence). The CDR3 runs to 13 residues. Full variable domain (remainder filled in from reference TRBV19 and TRBJ2-7): DGGITQSPKYLFRKEGQNVTLSCEQNLNHDAMYWYRQDPGQGLRLIYYSQIVNDFQKGDIAEGYSVSREKKESFPLTVTSAQKNPTAFYLCASSSAVSYEQYFGPGTRLTVT.

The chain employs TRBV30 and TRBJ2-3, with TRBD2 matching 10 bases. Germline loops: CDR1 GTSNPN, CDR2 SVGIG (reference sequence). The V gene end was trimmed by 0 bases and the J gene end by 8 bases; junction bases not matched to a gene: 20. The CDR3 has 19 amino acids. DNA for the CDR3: TGTGCCTGGAGTGTTATGGGACTAGCGATCCCAGGGGGGGACGGTACGCAGTATTTT. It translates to CAWSVMGLAIPGGDGTQYF.

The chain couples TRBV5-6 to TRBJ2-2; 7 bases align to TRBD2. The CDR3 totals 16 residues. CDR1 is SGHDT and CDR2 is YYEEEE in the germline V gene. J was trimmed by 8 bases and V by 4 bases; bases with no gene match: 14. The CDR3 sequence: CASSPPRASGVGELFF. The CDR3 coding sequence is TGTGCCAGCAGCCCTCCCCGGGCTAGCGGAGTAGGGGAGCTGTTTTTT.

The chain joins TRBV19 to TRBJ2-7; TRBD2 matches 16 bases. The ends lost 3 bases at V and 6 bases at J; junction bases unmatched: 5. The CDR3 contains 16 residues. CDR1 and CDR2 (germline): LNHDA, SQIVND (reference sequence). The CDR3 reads CASSMGTSGRAGEQYF. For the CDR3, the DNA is TGTGCCAGTAGTATGGGGACTAGCGGGAGGGCCGGCGAGCAGTACTTC. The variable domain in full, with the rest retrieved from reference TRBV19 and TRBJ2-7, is DGGITQSPKYLFRKEGQNVTLSCEQNLNHDAMYWYRQDPGQGLRLIYYSQIVNDFQKGDIAEGYSVSREKKESFPLTVTSAQKNPTAFYLCASSMGTSGRAGEQYFGPGTRLTVT.

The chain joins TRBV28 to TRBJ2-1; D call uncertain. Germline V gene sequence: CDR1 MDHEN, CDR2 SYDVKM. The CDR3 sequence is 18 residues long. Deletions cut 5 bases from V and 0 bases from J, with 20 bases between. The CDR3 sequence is CASSPIAASKYSYNEQFF. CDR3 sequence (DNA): TGTGCCAGCAGTCCGATTGCGGCTTCGAAATACTCCTACAATGAGCAGTTCTTC.

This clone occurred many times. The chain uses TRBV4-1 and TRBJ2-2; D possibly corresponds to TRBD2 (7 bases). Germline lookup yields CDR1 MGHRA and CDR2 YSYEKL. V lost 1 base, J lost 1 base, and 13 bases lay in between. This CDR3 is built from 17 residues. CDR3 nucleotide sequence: TGCGCCAGCAGCCAAGTTAAGGGGGAGGGGAACACCGGGGAGCTGTTTTTT. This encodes CASSQVKGEGNTGELFF.

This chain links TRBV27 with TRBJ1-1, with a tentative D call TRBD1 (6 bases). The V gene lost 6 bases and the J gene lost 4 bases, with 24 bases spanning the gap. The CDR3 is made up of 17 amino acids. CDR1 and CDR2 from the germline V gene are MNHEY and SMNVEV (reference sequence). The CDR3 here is CASSSASFRDISTEAFF. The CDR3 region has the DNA TGTGCCAGCAGCTCAGCCTCCTTCCGGGACATCAGCACTGAAGCTTTCTTT.

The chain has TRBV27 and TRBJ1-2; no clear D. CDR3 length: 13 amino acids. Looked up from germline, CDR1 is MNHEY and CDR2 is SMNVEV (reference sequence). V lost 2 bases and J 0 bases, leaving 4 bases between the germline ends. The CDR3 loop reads CASSLRANYGYTF. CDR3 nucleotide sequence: TGTGCCAGCAGTTTACGGGCTAACTATGGCTACACCTTC.